The source of this T cell receptor (beta chain) is a study of identical twins. This clonotype has at least ten counts. The antigen remains unidentified. The V and J ends lost 6 bases and 4 bases, in that order; junction bases with no gene match: 8. The CDR3 covers 15 residues. Germline CDR1 reads MNHNS; CDR2 reads SASEGT. TCRdb reprocessed the 5' RACE reads with MiXCR, giving one entry per CDR3 protein. This sample has 200,000 to 250,000 distinct CDR3 sequences, with about 14% found just once. Findings and limits, study-wide: While abundant cord blood beta clonotypes carried fewer insertions, memory repertoires showed no such pattern. Analyses of zero insertions could be partly confounded by invariant MAIT and iNKT cells. Models predicted less out-of-frame TCR alpha sharing in monozygotic twins than was found.

J is TRBJ2-2 and V is TRBV6-1, with 7 bases fitting TRBD1. This TCR was sampled from a woman between 18 and 29 years old in good health. The sequenced sample consisted of memory (CD45RO+) T cells sorted from blood. Here the CDR3 reads CASSPGQDPTGELFF. DNA for the CDR3: TGTGCCAGCAGCCCTGGACAGGACCCCACCGGGGAGCTGTTTTTT.